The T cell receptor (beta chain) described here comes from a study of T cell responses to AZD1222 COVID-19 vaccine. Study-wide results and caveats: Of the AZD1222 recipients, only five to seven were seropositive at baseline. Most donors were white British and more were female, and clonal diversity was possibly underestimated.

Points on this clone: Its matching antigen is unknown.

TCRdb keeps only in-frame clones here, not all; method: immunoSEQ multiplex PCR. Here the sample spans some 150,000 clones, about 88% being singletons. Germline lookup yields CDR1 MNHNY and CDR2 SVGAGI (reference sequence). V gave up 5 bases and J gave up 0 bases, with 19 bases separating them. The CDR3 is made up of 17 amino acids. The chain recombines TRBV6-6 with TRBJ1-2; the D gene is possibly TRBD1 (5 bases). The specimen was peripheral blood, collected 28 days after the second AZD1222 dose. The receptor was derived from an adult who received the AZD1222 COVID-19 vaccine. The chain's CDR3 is CASSHAQGARTNYGYTF. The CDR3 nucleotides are TGTGCCAGCAGTCACGCCCAGGGAGCGCGGACTAACTATGGCTACACCTTC.